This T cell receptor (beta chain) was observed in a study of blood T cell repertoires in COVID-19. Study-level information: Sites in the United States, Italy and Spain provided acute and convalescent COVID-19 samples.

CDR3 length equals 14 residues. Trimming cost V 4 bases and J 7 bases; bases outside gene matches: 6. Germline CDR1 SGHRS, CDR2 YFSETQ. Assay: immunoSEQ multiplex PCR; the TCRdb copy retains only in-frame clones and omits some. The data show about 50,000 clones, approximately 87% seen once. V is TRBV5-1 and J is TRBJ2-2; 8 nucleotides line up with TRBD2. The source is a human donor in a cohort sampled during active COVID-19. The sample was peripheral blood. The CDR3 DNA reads TGCGCCAGCAGCCTTAGCGGGACCGGCGGGGAGCTGTTTTTT. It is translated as CASSLSGTGGELFF.